This paragraph covers one TCR beta chain sequence. What this receptor recognizes is not known. One junction end disagrees with the germline gene, perhaps due to a read error. This sample includes further DNA sequences coding for the same CDR3. The sample is drawn from a study of Ad26.COV2.S vaccination and SARS-CoV-2 variants (dated by TCRdb to 2020 to 2023). Context from the whole study: Vaccine-arm donors were drawn from COV1001, a multicentre, randomized, double-blind, placebo-controlled phase I-IIa trial of Ad26.COV2.S in healthy adults. Ad26.COV2.S was administered intramuscularly at 5 x 10^10 or 1 x 10^11 viral particles, either as a single shot or as two shots given 56 days apart. Trial participants were randomized into five groups of five: low-dose or high-dose Ad26.COV2.S given once or twice, or placebo on both occasions. TCRbeta repertoire sequencing was used to assess the specificity and breadth of SARS-CoV-2-reactive T cell receptors after Ad26.COV2.S vaccination. A total of about 30 samples were included in the TCR-sequenced set, comprising roughly 19 Ad26.COV2.S vaccine recipients, 5 placebo recipients and 8 SARS-CoV-2 convalescent individuals. Investigators did not know the trial group allocation while performing experiments and assessing outcomes.

The treatment or condition label for this specimen denotes: 15 to 20 received Ad26.COV2.S at low or high dose, single or two shots; five or six received placebo; per-sample allocation not given. Repertoires of vaccine and placebo recipients were sequenced from samples taken on day 63 after the first injection. In Cohort 1b, fewer than 30 adults aged 18-55 years were enrolled at a single site in Boston, USA, between 29 July and 7 August 2020. Ad26.COV2.S was a replication-incompetent adenovirus type 26 vector expressing a prefusion-stabilized SARS-CoV-2 spike protein from the original Wuhan strain. General findings and caveats noted by the study authors: According to the authors, total T cell responses may have been underestimated by the TCR breadth and depth analyses. Compared with placebo recipients, Ad26.COV2.S recipients showed higher spike-specific TCR breadth (P = 0.0014). Substantial breadth of spike-specific CD8+ and CD4+ T cell responses was reported after vaccination. Comparing responses between vaccine doses or regimens was not something the study was powered to do. Non-spike TCR breadth was comparable between vaccine and placebo recipients, consistent with the vaccine containing only spike.

TCRbeta CDR3 regions were sequenced with the immunoSEQ Assay. After extraction, genomic DNA underwent amplification by bias-controlled multiplex PCR, followed by high-throughput sequencing. In the authors' own workflow: Collapsing and filtering of sequences were performed to quantify the absolute abundance of each unique TCRbeta CDR3 region. Usable DNA was measured by amplifying reference genes present in all nucleated cells, and TCRbeta template counts were normalized to that usable DNA to estimate T cell fraction. Repertoire TCRs were annotated as SARS-CoV-2-specific when V gene, CDR3 amino acid sequence and J gene were exactly matched to a known reactive TCR set. The reference SARS-CoV-2 TCR set came from MIRA and was filtered for enrichment in COVID-19-positive ImmuneCODE repertoires, removing public or cross-reactive TCRs. Drawing on the MIRA antigens, annotated TCRs were analysed further at the level of specific ORF or position within ORF. Breadth was defined as annotated unique rearrangements over total unique productive rearrangements; depth was the summed frequency of those rearrangements. TCR breadth was compared between groups using two-sided Wilcoxon rank-sum tests. TCRdb stores this immuneACCESS table with in-frame sequences only. Part of the clones is absent; in the studies checked, under half of the shortfall reflects unresolved V genes, and no reason is known for the rest. V, J and clone size were drawn from that table, and D and trimming were deduced from the DNA. The sample profile shows 380,000 or so clones; roughly 80% of them were found once. In total, the top ten clones hold roughly 7.4% of the sample.

The material was peripheral blood, obtained in a trial of Ad26.COV2.S vaccine versus placebo. The TCR sequence derives from a person aged 18 to 65 who received the Ad26.COV2.S COVID-19 vaccine or a placebo.

The CDR3 corresponds to CSARGGYGYTF. The sequenced DNA is TGCAGTGCCAGAGGGGGGTATGGCTACACCTTC. This chain is built from TRBV20-1 and TRBJ1-2; the D segment could be TRBD1, given 6 matching bases. The germline V gene (reference sequence) yields DFQATT for CDR1 and SNEGSKA for CDR2. The CDR3 spans 11 residues, from the cysteine through the phenylalanine. Only the CDR3 region is kept as DNA, spanning 33 bases read in frame from base 1.